Following are 20 T cell receptor beta chains from one sample sequenced in a study of neoadjuvant anti-PD-1 for oral cavity cancer. Data came from immunoSEQ multiplex PCR; TCRdb stores just in-frame clones and leaves some out. Of 11,000 to 15,000 clones listed, just over 70% are singletons. The material was PBMCs, obtained before nivolumab (anti-PD-1) treatment. The source is a person between 35 and 79 years old with oral cavity squamous cell carcinoma.

V is TRBV4-1 and J is TRBJ2-7, with 10 bases fitting TRBD2. Trimming took 1 base from V and 0 from J; bases not matched to a gene: 3. Per the germline V gene, CDR1 is MGHRA and CDR2 is YSYEKL. The CDR3 has 16 amino acids. The CDR3 nucleotides are TGCGCCAGCAGCCAAGGGACTAGCGGTTACTCCTACGAGCAGTACTTC. Protein product: CASSQGTSGYSYEQYF.

V usage is TRBV2 and J usage is TRBJ1-4; no firm D call. CDR3 length: 14 amino acids. V lost 6 bases to trimming and J lost 8 bases, with 16 bases between them. The germline V gene has CDR1 SNHLY and CDR2 FYNNEI. The CDR3 nucleotides are TGTGCCAGCAGCTTCGACGTGGGCAGGGAAAAACTGTTTTTT. Its translation is CASSFDVGREKLFF.

This rearrangement joins TRBV5-1 to TRBJ1-2, with D unclear. V dropped 0 bases and J dropped 1 base, with 10 bases sitting between them. This CDR3 spans 15 amino acids. Germline assignment: CDR1 SGHRS and CDR2 YFSETQ. CDR3 amino acids: CASSLAQALNYGYTF. DNA of the CDR3: TGCGCCAGCAGCTTGGCTCAAGCGCTTAACTATGGCTACACCTTC.

The chain is built from TRBV5-5 and TRBJ1-1; 7 bases line up with TRBD1. This CDR3 contains 18 residues. CDR1 and CDR2 from the germline V gene are SGHKS and YYEKEE (reference sequence). Trimming cost V 4 bases and J 1 base; bases outside gene matches: 16. The CDR3, as DNA: TGTGCCAGCAGCCGGGGGACAGCGAGACTTACTAAGAACACTGAAGCTTTCTTT. This codes for CASSRGTARLTKNTEAFF.

The chain links TRBV27 to TRBJ2-7; 7 bases are a match to TRBD1. This CDR3 is built from 14 residues. Germline V gives CDR1 MNHEY, CDR2 SMNVEV (reference sequence). The trim removed 5 bases at V and 2 bases at J, leaving 6 bases unmatched. CDR3 nucleotides: TGTGCCAGCAGTGTCGGGACAGAACCCTACGAGCAGTACTTC. Its protein is CASSVGTEPYEQYF.

The V call is TRBV10-3, the J call TRBJ1-3; TRBD1 matches at 8 bases. V shed 5 bases and J 0 bases; nucleotides not matched to a gene: 9. Germline-derived CDR1 and CDR2 are ENHRY and SYGVKD. The CDR3 runs to 17 residues. The CDR3 nucleotides read TGTGCCATCAGTAAAGGACAGGGAACCAGCTCTGGAAACACCATATATTTT. As protein: CAISKGQGTSSGNTIYF.

This sequence joins TRBV5-1 and TRBJ2-7, with D uncertain. V dropped 1 base and J dropped 3 bases, with 5 bases sitting between them. The length of the CDR3 is 12 residues. CDR1 SGHRS and CDR2 YFSETQ come from the germline V gene. The CDR3 DNA reads as TGCGCCAGCAGCTTGCAGAGCTACGAGCAGTACTTC. Encoded protein: CASSLQSYEQYF.

The J gene is TRBJ2-3, the V gene TRBV6-5; 8 bases line up with TRBD2. Germline assignment: CDR1 MNHEY and CDR2 SVGAGI. Losses at the gene ends were 4 bases for V and 0 bases for J; bases not matched to a gene: 3. The CDR3 has 15 amino acids. CDR3 protein: CASSCGRRSTDTQYF. Here the CDR3 DNA reads TGTGCCAGCAGTTGCGGGAGGCGCAGCACAGATACGCAGTATTTT.

This sequence joins TRBV2 and TRBJ1-2, with 9 positions matching TRBD1. V shed 7 bases, J shed 7 bases, and the junction held 7 bases outside the gene matches. This CDR3 spans 13 amino acids. The germline V gene has CDR1 SNHLY and CDR2 FYNNEI. The CDR3 is CASKRDRDLGYTF. DNA of the CDR3: TGTGCCAGCAAAAGGGACAGGGATCTTGGCTACACCTTC.

This clone came up once. The gene calls are TRBV7-9 and TRBJ2-7; D ambiguous. CDR3 length: 12 amino acids. With 5 bases removed from V and 0 bases from J, the gap between germline ends came to 5 bases. Germline CDR1 is SEHNR and CDR2 is FQNEAQ (reference sequence). The chain's CDR3 is CASSLSSYEQYF. The CDR3 DNA is TGTGCCAGCAGCCTTAGCTCCTACGAGCAGTACTTC.

V is TRBV7-9 and J is TRBJ2-1; D perhaps matches TRBD2 (6 bases). V shed 5 bases and J shed 5 bases, with 16 bases lying between them. CDR1 and CDR2 from the germline V gene are SEHNR and FQNEAQ (reference sequence). This CDR3 has 15 residues. In DNA form, the CDR3 reads TGTGCCAGCAGCCAGGGACTTTTTAGGGACAATGAGCAGTTCTTC. Its protein product is CASSQGLFRDNEQFF.

The CDR3, as DNA: TGTGCCTGGAGTGTAACCAGCGAGAACACCGGGGAGCTGTTTTTT. Protein sequence: CAWSVTSENTGELFF. The gene calls are TRBV30 and TRBJ2-2; D not resolved. CDR1 is GTSNPN and CDR2 is SVGIG in the germline V gene (reference sequence). V lost 0 bases and J 1 base, leaving 9 bases between the germline ends. The CDR3 is made up of 15 amino acids. The entire variable domain, with the rest obtained from reference TRBV30 and TRBJ2-2, is as follows: SQTIHQWPATLVQPVGSPLSLECTVEGTSNPNLYWYRQAAGRGLQLLFYSVGIGQISSEVPQNLSASRPQDRQFILSSKKLLLSDSGFYLCAWSVTSENTGELFFGEGSRLTVL.

This clone has more than one count but fewer than ten. The CDR3 is CASKEGHTEAFF. For the CDR3, the DNA is TGTGCCAGCAAAGAAGGGCACACTGAAGCTTTCTTT. V and J are TRBV6-1 and TRBJ1-1; D unresolved. Trimming cost V 7 bases and J 3 bases, with 9 bases left between them. The CDR3 has 12 residues. Germline V gene sequence: CDR1 MNHNS, CDR2 SASEGT.

J is TRBJ2-7 and V is TRBV29-1; D may be TRBD1 (6 bases). This CDR3 region has 10 residues. V shed 6 bases and J shed 6 bases, with 9 bases lying between them. The germline gives CDR1 SQVTM, CDR2 ANQGSEA. CDR3 region: CSVAGAEQYF. In DNA, the CDR3 is TGCAGCGTAGCAGGGGCCGAGCAGTACTTC.

This clone came up a few times. V gene TRBV5-5 combines with J gene TRBJ2-7; D is uncertain. Germline V gene sequence: CDR1 SGHKS, CDR2 YYEKEE (reference sequence). The CDR3 covers 14 residues. With 0 bases removed from V and 4 bases from J, the gap between germline ends came to 11 bases. The DNA for the CDR3 is TGTGCCAGCAGCTTGGCCGGGCAGACTTACGAGCAGTACTTC. Protein product: CASSLAGQTYEQYF.

The rearrangement links TRBV2 to TRBJ2-4; D remains unclear. Trimming removed 2 bases from V and 2 bases from J, with 13 bases in between. Germline V gene sequence: CDR1 SNHLY, CDR2 FYNNEI. The CDR3 consists of 16 residues. CDR3 protein: CASSELATITKNIQYF. For the CDR3, the DNA is TGTGCCAGCAGTGAACTGGCAACGATAACCAAAAACATTCAGTACTTC.

V is TRBV5-1 and J is TRBJ1-1; D remains ambiguous. CDR1 is SGHRS, CDR2 YFSETQ, per germline. Trimming shortened V by 5 bases and J by 0 bases, and 8 bases separated the two germline ends. The CDR3 extends over 13 amino acids. CDR3 DNA sequence: TGCGCCAGCAGGGAGGAAATGAACACTGAAGCTTTCTTT. It translates to CASREEMNTEAFF.

The chain has TRBV10-3 and TRBJ1-6; D not certain. CDR3 length: 11 amino acids. Trimming took 3 bases from V and 7 from J, leaving 1 base between them. The germline CDR1 and CDR2 sequences are ENHRY and SYGVKD. The chain's CDR3 is CAISDNSPLHF. The CDR3 DNA reads as TGTGCCATCAGTGACAATTCACCCCTCCACTTT.

The V call is TRBV29-1, the J call TRBJ1-1; 7 bases line up with TRBD1. Trimming cost V 5 bases and J 0 bases; bases outside gene matches: 3. Germline CDR1 reads SQVTM; CDR2 reads ANQGSEA. This CDR3 is 13 amino acids long. The CDR3 protein is CSVSTGVNTEAFF. CDR3 nucleotides: TGCAGCGTTTCTACAGGGGTGAACACTGAAGCTTTCTTT. The full variable domain, in which reference TRBV29-1 and TRBJ1-1 provide the parts outside the CDR3, is SAVISQKPSRDICQRGTSLTIQCQVDSQVTMMFWYRQQPGQSLTLIATANQGSEATYESGFVIDKFPISRPNLTFSTLTVSNMSPEDSSIYLCSVSTGVNTEAFFGQGTRLTVV.

The V and J genes are TRBV28 and TRBJ1-4, with TRBD1 matching over 11 bases. The V segment lost 4 bases and the J segment 11 bases; nucleotides outside the gene matches: 9. The CDR3 spans 15 residues. Per germline, CDR1 MDHEN and CDR2 SYDVKM. In DNA, the CDR3 is TGTGCCAGCAGTTCAGTCCCGGGACAGGGGGGGAAACTGTTTTTT. Encoded protein: CASSSVPGQGGKLFF.